One and the same sample provided the 21 T cell receptor beta chains below, sequenced in a study of identical twins. TCRdb independently ran MiXCR on the 5' RACE reads; one entry per CDR3 protein. The table records approximately 470,000 distinct CDR3 sequences, 13% to 15% of them present only once. These data are also associated with another study on yellow fever vaccine responses in identical twins.

The sample comprised CD4+ T cells sorted from blood. The receptors stem from a woman between 18 and 30 years old in good health.

The V and J genes are TRBV13 and TRBJ2-1; a possible D gene is TRBD2 (5 bases). Trimming removed 2 bases from V and 8 bases from J, with 16 bases in between. Germline CDR1 and CDR2: PRHDT and FYEKMQ (reference sequence). The length of the CDR3 is 15 residues. CDR3 nucleotides: TGTGCCAGCAGCTTACGTCCGAGGGCCGCCGATGAGCAGTTCTTC. Translation: CASSLRPRAADEQFF.

This clonotype appeared a few times. The chain carries TRBV4-3 and TRBJ2-7; the match to TRBD1 covers 7 bases. The CDR3 is 15 residues long. V lost 1 base to trimming and J lost 2 bases; unmatched junction nucleotides: 5. Germline V lookup: CDR1 LGHNA, CDR2 YSLEER. CDR3 sequence: CASSQGRQGAYEQYF. The CDR3 DNA is TGCGCCAGCAGCCAAGGTCGGCAGGGGGCCTACGAGCAGTACTTC.

This clonotype was seen at least ten times. This sequence joins TRBV12-3 or TRBV12-4 and TRBJ1-1; a weak D match, TRBD1 (6 bases). CDR3 length equals 10 residues. V dropped 6 bases and J dropped 8 bases, with 7 bases sitting between them. The CDR3, as DNA: TGTGCCAGCAGGGGGACAGAAGCTTTCTTT. Protein: CASRGTEAFF.

This clonotype occurred a few times. CDR3 coding DNA: TGTGCCAGCAGTTACGGTCGGTCGGCAGATACGCAGTATTTT. Residues: CASSYGRSADTQYF. V gene TRBV6-2 or TRBV6-3 combines with J gene TRBJ2-3, with no clear D. The CDR3 has 14 amino acids. Germline assignment: CDR1 MNHEY and CDR2 SVGEGT. Trimming took 2 bases from V and 4 from J, leaving 10 bases between them.

This clonotype was seen at least ten times. The rearrangement uses TRBV5-1 and TRBJ2-1, with D possibly matching TRBD2 (5 bases). The CDR3 length is 16 residues. Germline V gives CDR1 SGHRS, CDR2 YFSETQ. Trimming took off 1 base at V and 4 bases at J, with 15 bases between the two ends. DNA for the CDR3: TGCGCCAGCAGCTTGCTTGCAGTCGAGGGTTACAATGAGCAGTTCTTC. Translation: CASSLLAVEGYNEQFF.

The DNA of the CDR3 is TGTGCCAGCGTCGCGGGGAGCTCCTATAATTCACCCCTCCACTTT. This codes for CASVAGSSYNSPLHF. V is TRBV28 and J is TRBJ1-6; D is ambiguous. The CDR3 runs to 15 residues. Looked up from germline, CDR1 is MDHEN and CDR2 is SYDVKM. The V gene lost 8 bases and the J gene lost 0 bases, with 11 bases spanning the gap. The full variable domain, in which reference TRBV28 and TRBJ1-6 provide the parts outside the CDR3, is DVKVTQSSRYLVKRTGEKVFLECVQDMDHENMFWYRQDPGLGLRLIYFSYDVKMKEKGDIPEGYSVSREKKERFSLILESASTNQTSMYLCASVAGSSYNSPLHFGNGTRLTVT.

This clonotype came up a few times. The chain joins TRBV5-6 to TRBJ1-6; possibly TRBD1 for D (6 bases). The CDR3 covers 14 residues. CDR1 and CDR2 (germline): SGHDT, YYEEEE. Trimming stripped 2 bases from V and 9 bases from J, with 12 bases between. The CDR3 nucleotides are TGTGCCAGCAGCTTATCAGGGGCGTCTTCACCCCTCCACTTT. Protein product: CASSLSGASSPLHF.

Only a few counts were recorded for this clonotype. This chain connects TRBV5-1 to TRBJ2-4; the match to TRBD2 covers 13 bases. Germline CDR1 reads SGHRS; CDR2 reads YFSETQ. Trimming took 4 bases from V and 3 from J; bases not matched to a gene: 10. This CDR3 contains 18 residues. CDR3 protein: CASSPGLAGAVGKNIQYF. The CDR3 nucleotides read TGCGCCAGCAGCCCTGGACTAGCGGGAGCTGTCGGCAAAAACATTCAGTACTTC.

This clonotype has more than one count but fewer than ten. The genes are TRBV5-1 and TRBJ1-1; D remains ambiguous. The CDR3 consists of 14 residues. The germline V gene has CDR1 SGHRS and CDR2 YFSETQ. V dropped 0 bases and J dropped 3 bases, with 9 bases sitting between them. CDR3 sequence reads: CASSLGQIYTEAFF. The DNA for the CDR3 is TGCGCCAGCAGCTTGGGGCAGATTTACACTGAAGCTTTCTTT.

This clonotype has a handful of counts. This chain's CDR3 is CASSPSFGRIYEQYF. CDR3 DNA: TGTGCCAGCAGCCCCTCTTTCGGGAGAATCTACGAGCAGTACTTC. The rearrangement joins TRBV7-2 to TRBJ2-7, with D perhaps TRBD2 (6 bases). The germline V gene encodes CDR1 SGHTA and CDR2 FQGNSA. V lost 5 bases, J lost 3 bases, and 17 bases lay in between. CDR3 length: 15 amino acids. The full variable domain, with the rest looked up from reference TRBV7-2 and TRBJ2-7, is GAGVSQSPSNKVTEKGKDVELRCDPISGHTALYWYRQSLGQGLEFLIYFQGNSAPDKSGLPSDRFSAERTGGSVSTLTIQRTQQEDSAVYLCASSPSFGRIYEQYFGPGTRLTVT.

This rearrangement joins TRBV12-3 or TRBV12-4 to TRBJ2-6, with D unclear. This CDR3 is 14 amino acids long. The germline V and J ends were trimmed by 3 bases and 3 bases, with 6 bases remaining between them. CDR3 protein: CASSLWDGANVLTF. CDR3 nucleotides: TGTGCCAGCAGTTTGTGGGATGGGGCCAACGTCCTGACTTTC.

The V and J genes are TRBV5-1 and TRBJ1-4; D is possibly TRBD1 (6 bases). The germline V gene has CDR1 SGHRS and CDR2 YFSETQ. V lost 2 bases and J 1 base, leaving 6 bases between the germline ends. The CDR3 spans 14 residues. CDR3 DNA: TGCGCCAGCAGCTTACAGGGAACTAATGAAAAACTGTTTTTT. It specifies CASSLQGTNEKLFF.

This clonotype was recorded at least ten times. The CDR3 spells CASRDGTQYNEQFF. DNA for the CDR3: TGTGCCAGCAGGGACGGGACTCAATACAATGAGCAGTTCTTC. This chain links TRBV28 with TRBJ2-1, with D possibly matching TRBD2 (6 bases). Germline V gene lookup returns CDR1 MDHEN and CDR2 SYDVKM. The CDR3 is made up of 14 amino acids. Trimming pared 6 bases from V and 4 bases from J, leaving 13 bases between.

This clonotype has more than one count but fewer than ten. This chain uses TRBV20-1 with TRBJ2-3, with D perhaps matching TRBD1 or TRBD2 (6 bases each). The CDR3 spans 14 residues. Germline loops: CDR1 DFQATT, CDR2 SNEGSKA (reference sequence). Trimming stripped 3 bases from V and 4 bases from J, with 14 bases between. CDR3: CSASTNREADTQYF. CDR3 bases: TGCAGTGCTAGTACCAACAGGGAGGCAGATACGCAGTATTTT.

The CDR3 nucleotides read TGTGCCAGTAGTATCTTACTAGCGGGGATCTCTGGGGCCAACGTCCTGACTTTC. Its translation: CASSILLAGISGANVLTF. This chain links TRBV19 with TRBJ2-6, with 10 bases aligning to TRBD2. Unmatched junction bases numbered 5, after V lost 3 bases and J lost 0 bases. Germline loops: CDR1 LNHDA, CDR2 SQIVND (reference sequence). This CDR3 contains 18 residues.

The chain recombines TRBV3-1 with TRBJ1-1; D uncertain. V dropped 1 base and J dropped 3 bases, with 12 bases sitting between them. Germline V gene lookup returns CDR1 LGHDT and CDR2 YNNKEL (reference sequence). The CDR3 runs to 15 residues. The DNA of the CDR3 is TGTGCCAGCAGCCAAGTTGTCAGATCGGACACTGAAGCTTTCTTT. This encodes CASSQVVRSDTEAFF.

The chain couples TRBV4-1 to TRBJ2-1, with 9 bases that match TRBD2. CDR1 MGHRA and CDR2 YSYEKL come from the germline V gene. V dropped 0 bases and J dropped 9; count of bases not matched to a gene: 6. The CDR3 runs 15 residues. CDR3 residues: CASSQDRAGGLEQFF. CDR3 nucleotide sequence: TGCGCCAGCAGCCAAGATCGGGCGGGGGGGCTTGAGCAGTTCTTC.

This clonotype was counted many times. V and J are TRBV29-1 and TRBJ2-1; unclear D gene. CDR3 length equals 12 residues. The germline V gene has CDR1 SQVTM and CDR2 ANQGSEA. CDR3 bases: TGCAGTAGTAGCAGTTCCTACAATGAGCAGTTCTTC. Its translation is CSSSSSYNEQFF.

This clonotype has at least ten counts. The rearrangement uses TRBV5-1 and TRBJ2-3, with 8 nucleotides matching TRBD1. The ends lost 1 base at V and 4 bases at J; junction bases unmatched: 11. The germline gives CDR1 SGHRS, CDR2 YFSETQ. This CDR3 has 17 residues. The CDR3 reads CASSLSTLQGGADTQYF. The CDR3 region has the DNA TGCGCCAGCAGCTTGTCGACCCTACAGGGGGGTGCAGATACGCAGTATTTT. The variable domain in full, with the rest retrieved from reference TRBV5-1 and TRBJ2-3, is KAGVTQTPRYLIKTRGQQVTLSCSPISGHRSVSWYQQTPGQGLQFLFEYFSETQRNKGNFPGRFSGRQFSNSRSEMNVSTLELGDSALYLCASSLSTLQGGADTQYFGPGTRLTVL.

This clonotype was counted ten times or more. This rearrangement joins TRBV12-3 or TRBV12-4 to TRBJ2-5, with D tentatively TRBD2 (6 bases). The CDR3 is 15 amino acids. Trimming took 6 bases from V and 1 from J, leaving 15 bases between them. As DNA, the CDR3 is TGTGCCAGCAGATGGGGGACTGCCCTCCAAGAGACCCAGTACTTC. This encodes CASRWGTALQETQYF.

The sample holds a few counts of this clonotype. The chain employs TRBV12-3 or TRBV12-4 and TRBJ1-6; D is unclear. Deletions cut 7 bases from V and 7 bases from J, with 11 bases between. This CDR3 region has 13 residues. CDR3 residues: CASNLRWNSPLHF. Written as DNA, the CDR3 is TGTGCCAGCAACCTTAGGTGGAATTCACCCCTCCACTTT.